The 23 T cell receptor beta chains presented below share a single source sample, sequenced in a study of response to subunit inactivated influenza vaccine. TCRdb re-analysed the RT-PCR reads in MiXCR, keeping a single row per CDR3 protein. The table lists around 530,000 distinct CDR3 sequences, approximately 12% of them singletons, with about 10% in the top ten. This specimen was PBMCs from blood, taken on the day of vaccination. The receptors derive from a man aged 50 or older who received an inactivated influenza vaccine.

A few counts support this clonotype. The CDR3 is CASSRLLDRGSYEQYF. CDR3 coding DNA: TGTGCCAGCAGCCGTTTACTGGACAGGGGGTCCTACGAGCAGTACTTC. The chain employs TRBV6-1 and TRBJ2-7; 10 nucleotides match TRBD1. Unmatched junction bases numbered 9, after V lost 6 bases and J lost 1 base. The CDR3 sequence is 16 residues long. Germline V gene sequence: CDR1 MNHNS, CDR2 SASEGT.

This clonotype was recorded a few times. The chain carries TRBV3-1 and TRBJ2-5; D gene uncertain. Looked up from germline, CDR1 is LGHDT and CDR2 is YNNKEL (reference sequence). V was cut by 8 bases and J by 1 base, with 14 bases left in between. This CDR3 has 14 amino acids. The DNA of the CDR3 is TGTGCCAGCTGTGAAAGGACCGTCCAAGAGACCCAGTACTTC. Its protein is CASCERTVQETQYF.

The V and J genes are TRBV24-1 and TRBJ2-2, with no clear D. V was pared by 2 bases and J by 3 bases, with 12 bases between. The CDR3 extends over 16 amino acids. Germline CDR1 and CDR2: KGHDR and SFDVKD. The chain's CDR3 is CATSDSGQIYTGELFF. The DNA for the CDR3 is TGTGCCACCAGTGATTCCGGCCAGATTTACACCGGGGAGCTGTTTTTT.

The chain has TRBV5-6 and TRBJ2-5; 7 nucleotides align to TRBD2. CDR1 SGHDT and CDR2 YYEEEE come from the germline V gene. The CDR3 loop spans 13 amino acids. CDR3 residues: CATGGGPGETQYF. In DNA, the CDR3 is TGTGCGACGGGGGGAGGGCCTGGAGAGACCCAGTACTTC.

V gene TRBV14 combines with J gene TRBJ2-1; D might be TRBD1 or TRBD2, each matching 5 bases. Trimming left V 2 bases short and J 2 bases short, with 7 bases between. This CDR3 region has 14 residues. From germline, CDR1 is SGHDN and CDR2 FVKESK. This CDR3 is CASSQMGAYNEQFF. The CDR3 DNA sequence: TGTGCCAGCAGCCAAATGGGGGCCTACAATGAGCAGTTCTTC. The whole variable domain, filled in from reference TRBV14 and TRBJ2-1, reads EAGVTQFPSHSVIEKGQTVTLRCDPISGHDNLYWYRRVMGKEIKFLLHFVKESKQDESGMPNNRFLAERTGGTYSTLKVQPAELEDSGVYFCASSQMGAYNEQFFGPGTRLTVL.

This clonotype has a count of ten or more. This chain uses TRBV27 with TRBJ1-6, with D perhaps matching TRBD1 (5 bases). The CDR3 is 15 amino acids. Looked up from germline, CDR1 is MNHEY and CDR2 is SMNVEV (reference sequence). V was trimmed by 0 bases and J by 10 bases, leaving 13 bases between them. The CDR3 DNA reads as TGTGCCAGCAGTTTATCGGAGGGGCTGGGGTCACCCCTCCACTTT. This encodes CASSLSEGLGSPLHF.

This clonotype came up a few times. This chain joins TRBV19 and TRBJ1-1; no clear D. The CDR3 totals 14 residues. Germline CDR1 and CDR2: LNHDA and SQIVND (reference sequence). Trimming left V 6 bases short and J 1 base short, with 12 bases between. DNA for the CDR3: TGTGCCAGTAGGACGACATCGGGGAACACTGAAGCTTTCTTT. As protein: CASRTTSGNTEAFF.

The genes are TRBV15 and TRBJ2-2; D is possibly TRBD1 (6 bases). V lost 5 bases and J 0 bases, leaving 10 bases between the germline ends. The CDR3 runs to 15 residues. Germline V gene data show CDR1 as LNHNV and CDR2 as YYDKDF (reference sequence). The CDR3 sequence: CATSGRQANTGELFF. As DNA, the CDR3 is TGTGCCACCAGCGGACGACAGGCGAACACCGGGGAGCTGTTTTTT.

In this sample, this clonotype turned up many times. This chain links TRBV7-8 with TRBJ2-5; no firm D call. Germline V gene data show CDR1 as SGHVS and CDR2 as FQNEAQ. The germline V and J ends were trimmed by 1 base and 5 bases, with 11 bases remaining between them. The CDR3 contains 14 residues. CDR3 residues: CASSLVVAGETQYF. CDR3 nucleotide sequence: TGTGCCAGCAGCTTAGTTGTCGCTGGCGAGACCCAGTACTTC.

The chain combines TRBV2 with TRBJ2-3; perhaps TRBD2 as D (6 bases). CDR1 and CDR2 from the germline V gene are SNHLY and FYNNEI. Trimming took off 6 bases at V and 6 bases at J, with 10 bases between the two ends. This CDR3 is built from 12 residues. The DNA of the CDR3 is TGTGCCAGCAGAGGGGACTTGGATACGCAGTATTTT. It encodes CASRGDLDTQYF.

This clonotype was observed a few times. The rearrangement links TRBV20-1 to TRBJ2-2; 7 bases are shared with TRBD2. The V gene's germline CDR1 is DFQATT and CDR2 SNEGSKA (reference sequence). With 3 bases clipped from V and 5 bases from J, the junction kept 9 bases outside the gene matches. This CDR3 is built from 15 residues. CDR3 sequence (DNA): TGCAGTGCTAGCGCTCGGGAGGTTTCTACCGGGGAGCTGTTTTTT. Protein product: CSASAREVSTGELFF.

This clonotype was detected ten times or more. The CDR3 region has the DNA TGTGCCAGCAGCTTTAACGTTGGGGAGCAGTACTTC. Translation gives CASSFNVGEQYF. The chain has TRBV27 and TRBJ2-7; D ambiguous. V was clipped by 6 bases and J by 7 bases, with 13 bases between them. The CDR3 totals 12 residues. Per the germline V gene, CDR1 is MNHEY and CDR2 is SMNVEV (reference sequence).

This clonotype was seen a few times. The chain is built from TRBV12-3 or TRBV12-4 and TRBJ2-7; TRBD2 aligns across 7 bases. V lost 8 bases to trimming and J lost 0 bases; unmatched junction nucleotides: 4. The CDR3 has 13 residues. The CDR3 spells CASRGRDSYEQYF. Here the CDR3 DNA reads TGTGCCAGCCGTGGGAGGGACTCCTACGAGCAGTACTTC.

V and J are TRBV6-1 and TRBJ2-4; D ambiguous. Per the germline V gene, CDR1 is MNHNS and CDR2 is SASEGT. The CDR3 is 16 residues long. The germline V and J ends were trimmed by 6 bases and 3 bases, with 18 bases remaining between them. The CDR3 DNA follows: TGTGCCAGCAGCATCGGGCAGAACCTGGTCAAAAACATTCAGTACTTC. This sequence encodes CASSIGQNLVKNIQYF.

The sample holds a few counts of this clonotype. V usage is TRBV12-3 or TRBV12-4 and J usage is TRBJ2-3; D might be TRBD1 (6 bases). Between the trimmed V and J ends, which lost 4 bases and 1 base, there was a span of 12 bases. CDR3 size: 15 residues. CDR3 bases: TGTGCCAGCAGTTCGGACAGCCTTGGCACAGATACGCAGTATTTT. This gives the protein CASSSDSLGTDTQYF.

This chain joins TRBV12-3 or TRBV12-4 and TRBJ1-3, with 9 positions matching TRBD1. This CDR3 spans 17 amino acids. Trimming at V came to 6 bases and at J to 0 bases, leaving 9 bases not matched to a gene. CDR3 amino acids: CASRTTGGAASGNTIYF. The CDR3 DNA reads TGTGCCAGCAGGACGACAGGGGGTGCTGCCTCTGGAAACACCATATATTTT.

The chain carries TRBV4-2 and TRBJ2-1; 10 positions agree with TRBD2. The CDR3 sequence is 20 residues long. J gave up 5 bases and V 4 bases, and 20 bases lay outside the gene matches. CDR1 is LGHNA, CDR2 YNFKEQ, per germline. The CDR3 coding sequence is TGTGCCAGCAGCCCCGTGCTCCGGGGCATCGGGACTAGCGCCGACAATGAGCAGTTCTTC. Protein sequence: CASSPVLRGIGTSADNEQFF.

This clonotype showed up many times. V is TRBV4-1 and J is TRBJ1-2; the D is unclear. V was pared by 0 bases and J by 7 bases, with 15 bases between. The CDR3 loop spans 15 amino acids. Germline V CDR1 and CDR2: MGHRA, YSYEKL. Written as DNA, the CDR3 is TGCGCCAGCAGCCAAGAGGGTGCGGTAACGAGTGGCTACACCTTC. It codes for CASSQEGAVTSGYTF.

This clonotype was detected many times. The chain has TRBV5-1 and TRBJ1-4; a possible D gene is TRBD1 (6 bases). The CDR3 has 16 residues. Trimming left V 2 bases short and J 3 bases short, with 14 bases between. Germline CDR1 is SGHRS and CDR2 is YFSETQ. CDR3 sequence: CASSLWSTGSNEKLFF. CDR3 nucleotides: TGCGCCAGCAGCTTATGGTCGACAGGATCTAATGAAAAACTGTTTTTT.

This clonotype was observed many times. The chain employs TRBV4-3 and TRBJ2-3, with a weak D call TRBD2 (6 bases). The CDR3 totals 14 residues. V lost 0 bases and J 10 bases, leaving 14 bases between the germline ends. Germline lookup yields CDR1 LGHNA and CDR2 YSLEER. CDR3 in DNA: TGCGCCAGCAGCCAAGATAGTATAGGGACTGCGCAGTATTTT. This encodes CASSQDSIGTAQYF.

The sample holds many counts of this clonotype. The rearrangement uses TRBV20-1 and TRBJ1-4; the D gene is possibly TRBD1 (5 bases). The CDR3 runs to 16 residues. V was pared by 0 bases and J by 8 bases, with 19 bases between. The germline V gene encodes CDR1 DFQATT and CDR2 SNEGSKA (reference sequence). DNA of the CDR3: TGCAGTGCTAGAGATGGTGTGGGCCAGGGAGCCGAAAAACTGTTTTTT. Its translation: CSARDGVGQGAEKLFF.

This clonotype has a count of ten or more. The chain links TRBV30 to TRBJ1-6, with D possibly being TRBD1 (5 bases). There are 14 residues in the CDR3. V was clipped by 4 bases and J by 4 bases, with 11 bases between them. CDR1 GTSNPN and CDR2 SVGIG come from the germline V gene (reference sequence). The CDR3 DNA reads as TGTGCCTGGATCAACAGGTCGTATAATTCACCCCTCCACTTT. Translation: CAWINRSYNSPLHF.

CDR3 in DNA: TGTGCCATAAGTCACCGGGACGGTGAAGCTTTCTTT. It yields the protein CAISHRDGEAFF. The J gene is TRBJ1-1, the V gene TRBV10-3; D may be TRBD1 (5 bases). CDR1 is ENHRY and CDR2 is SYGVKD in the germline V gene. This CDR3 spans 12 amino acids. V lost 9 bases and J lost 7, with 15 bases in between.